Presented here are 8 T cell receptor beta chains from one specimen sequenced in a study of beta chain features in type 1 diabetes. Expressed TCRB transcripts were sequenced because the entire RNA isolate underwent reverse transcription. Sequenced by immunoSEQ multiplex PCR; TCRdb stores in-frame clones only, minus some. The sample includes roughly 500,000 clones, 30% seen only once; the top ten take roughly 0.06%. Sequencing was done on a sample of naive CD4+ T cells from blood. Every receptor here comes from a young man in good health.

This sequence joins TRBV29-1 and TRBJ2-3, with 9 bases that match TRBD2. Germline trimming cut 7 bases from V and 2 bases from J; bases unmatched to any gene: 10. The CDR3 is 15 amino acids. Germline V gene lookup returns CDR1 SQVTM and CDR2 ANQGSEA. The CDR3 nucleotides are TGCAGCGCCCAACAGGGACTAGCCTACACAGATACGCAGTATTTT. Translated: CSAQQGLAYTDTQYF.

The J gene is TRBJ2-1, the V gene TRBV25-1; D ambiguous. The CDR3 has 12 amino acids. Trimming removed 8 bases at V and 9 bases at J, with 14 bases between. Germline V gene sequence: CDR1 MGHDK, CDR2 SYGVNS. The CDR3 loop is CASAPSVGEQFF. The CDR3 region has the DNA TGTGCCAGCGCCCCAAGCGTCGGTGAGCAGTTCTTC. Full variable domain (missing parts from reference TRBV25-1 and TRBJ2-1): EADIYQTPRYLVIGTGKKITLECSQTMGHDKMYWYQQDPGMELHLIHYSYGVNSTEKGDLSSESTVSRIRTEHFPLTLESARPSHTSQYLCASAPSVGEQFFGPGTRLTVL.

This clone has a handful of counts. The rearrangement links TRBV19 to TRBJ1-1; D might be TRBD1 (6 bases). The CDR3 length is 13 residues. CDR1 and CDR2 (germline): LNHDA, SQIVND (reference sequence). V was trimmed by 6 bases and J by 1 base, leaving 9 bases between them. The CDR3 sequence: CASRSTGNTEAFF. DNA for the CDR3: TGTGCCAGTAGATCGACAGGGAACACTGAAGCTTTCTTT.

The chain has TRBV9 and TRBJ2-3; possibly TRBD1 for D (5 bases). The V and J ends lost 0 bases and 3 bases respectively, with 11 bases between them. CDR1 SGDLS and CDR2 YYNGEE come from the germline V gene. This CDR3 comprises 15 residues. The CDR3 sequence is CASSVAQGTTDTQYF. DNA of the CDR3: TGTGCCAGCAGCGTAGCTCAGGGCACGACAGATACGCAGTATTTT.

The CDR3 DNA is TGTGCCAGCAGTCGCCGGGACTATCCCGAGCAGTACTTC. As protein: CASSRRDYPEQYF. The chain carries TRBV7-2 and TRBJ2-7; 7 bases match TRBD2. The V segment lost 6 bases and the J segment 6 bases; nucleotides outside the gene matches: 8. The CDR3 has 13 amino acids. Germline lookup yields CDR1 SGHTA and CDR2 FQGNSA.

The gene calls are TRBV30 and TRBJ2-5, with D tentatively TRBD1 (5 bases). The germline V gene has CDR1 GTSNPN and CDR2 SVGIG (reference sequence). Trimming stripped 2 bases from V and 5 bases from J, with 12 bases between. The CDR3 is made up of 13 amino acids. The DNA of the CDR3 is TGTGCCTGGAGTAAGGGGAATAGGGAGACCCAGTACTTC. Encoded protein: CAWSKGNRETQYF.

The genes are TRBV30 and TRBJ2-6, with TRBD2 matching over 8 bases. Per the germline V gene, CDR1 is GTSNPN and CDR2 is SVGIG (reference sequence). With 3 bases clipped from V and 0 bases from J, the junction kept 10 bases outside the gene matches. CDR3 length: 18 residues. The CDR3: CAWRIRREVPSGANVLTF. CDR3 DNA: TGTGCCTGGAGGATTCGGCGGGAGGTCCCCTCTGGGGCCAACGTCCTGACTTTC.

This chain connects TRBV29-1 to TRBJ2-5, with TRBD1 matching 9 bases. Germline V lookup: CDR1 SQVTM, CDR2 ANQGSEA. Trimming cost V 2 bases and J 4 bases; bases outside gene matches: 2. The CDR3 covers 13 residues. This CDR3 is CSVETDRGETQYF. The DNA for the CDR3 is TGCAGCGTTGAAACGGACAGGGGAGAGACCCAGTACTTC.